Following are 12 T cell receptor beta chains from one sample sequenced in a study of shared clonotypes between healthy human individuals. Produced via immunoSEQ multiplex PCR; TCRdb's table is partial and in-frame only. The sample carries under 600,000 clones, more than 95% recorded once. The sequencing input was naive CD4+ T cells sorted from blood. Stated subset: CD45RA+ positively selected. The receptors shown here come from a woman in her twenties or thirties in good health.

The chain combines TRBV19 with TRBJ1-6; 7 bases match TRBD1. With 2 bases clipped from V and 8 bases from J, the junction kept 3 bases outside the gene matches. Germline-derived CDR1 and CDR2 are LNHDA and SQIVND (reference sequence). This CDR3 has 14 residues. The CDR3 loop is CASSITDRDSPLHF. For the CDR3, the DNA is TGTGCCAGTAGTATAACAGACAGGGATTCACCCCTCCACTTT. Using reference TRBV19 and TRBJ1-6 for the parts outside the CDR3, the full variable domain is DGGITQSPKYLFRKEGQNVTLSCEQNLNHDAMYWYRQDPGQGLRLIYYSQIVNDFQKGDIAEGYSVSREKKESFPLTVTSAQKNPTAFYLCASSITDRDSPLHFGNGTRLTVT.

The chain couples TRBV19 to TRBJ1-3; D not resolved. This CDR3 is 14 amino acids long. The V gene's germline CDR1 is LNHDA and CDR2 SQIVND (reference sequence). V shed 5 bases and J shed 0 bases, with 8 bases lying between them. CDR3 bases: TGTGCCAGTAGTTGGGCGATCTCTGGAAACACCATATATTTT. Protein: CASSWAISGNTIYF.

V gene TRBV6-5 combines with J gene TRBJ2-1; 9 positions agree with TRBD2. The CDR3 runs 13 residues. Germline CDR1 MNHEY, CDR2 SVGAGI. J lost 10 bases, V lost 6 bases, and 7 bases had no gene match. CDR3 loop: CASSRSGGDEQFF. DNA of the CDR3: TGTGCCAGCAGCCGTAGCGGGGGCGACGAGCAGTTCTTC.

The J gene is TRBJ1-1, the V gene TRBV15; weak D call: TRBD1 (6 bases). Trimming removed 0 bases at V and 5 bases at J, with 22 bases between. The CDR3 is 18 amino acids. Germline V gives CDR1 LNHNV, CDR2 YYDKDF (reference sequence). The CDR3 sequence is CATSRDPAGQGFLTEAFF. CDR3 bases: TGTGCCACCAGCAGAGACCCCGCCGGTCAGGGGTTTCTTACTGAAGCTTTCTTT.

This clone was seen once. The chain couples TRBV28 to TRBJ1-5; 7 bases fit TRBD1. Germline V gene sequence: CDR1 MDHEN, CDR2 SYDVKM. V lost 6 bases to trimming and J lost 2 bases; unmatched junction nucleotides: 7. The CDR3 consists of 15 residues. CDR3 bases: TGTGCCAGCAGCCCAGGGGGATCGGGCAATCAGCCCCAGCATTTT. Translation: CASSPGGSGNQPQHF.

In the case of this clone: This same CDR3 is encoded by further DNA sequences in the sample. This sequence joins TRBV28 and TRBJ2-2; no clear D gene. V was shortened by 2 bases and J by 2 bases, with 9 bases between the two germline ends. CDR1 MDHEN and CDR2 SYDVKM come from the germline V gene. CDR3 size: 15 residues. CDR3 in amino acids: CASSLGGVNTGELFF. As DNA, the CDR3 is TGTGCCAGCAGTTTAGGCGGAGTTAACACCGGGGAGCTGTTTTTT.

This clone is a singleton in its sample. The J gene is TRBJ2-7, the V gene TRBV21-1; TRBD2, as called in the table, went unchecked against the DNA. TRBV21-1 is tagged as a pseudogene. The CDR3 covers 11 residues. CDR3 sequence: CASRPWGERNF. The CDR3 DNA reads TGTGCCAGCAGGCCCTGGGGGGAACGGAACTTC.

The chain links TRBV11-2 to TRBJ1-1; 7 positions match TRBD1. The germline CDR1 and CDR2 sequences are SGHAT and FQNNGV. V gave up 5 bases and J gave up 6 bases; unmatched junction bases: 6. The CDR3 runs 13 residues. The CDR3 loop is CASSPQTGSEAFF. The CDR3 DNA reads TGTGCCAGCAGCCCCCAGACAGGGTCTGAAGCTTTCTTT.

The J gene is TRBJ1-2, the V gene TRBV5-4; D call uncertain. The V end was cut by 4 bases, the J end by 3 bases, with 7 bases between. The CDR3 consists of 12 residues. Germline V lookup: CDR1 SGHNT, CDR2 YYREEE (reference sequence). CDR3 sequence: CASSRQYYGYTF. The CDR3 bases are TGTGCCAGCAGCCGGCAGTACTATGGCTACACCTTC.

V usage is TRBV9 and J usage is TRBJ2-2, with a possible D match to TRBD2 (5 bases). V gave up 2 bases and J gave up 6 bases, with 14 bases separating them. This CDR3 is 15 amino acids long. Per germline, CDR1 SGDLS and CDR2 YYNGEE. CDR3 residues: CASSVLALVPGELFF. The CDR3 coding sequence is TGTGCCAGCAGCGTTCTAGCTCTAGTTCCCGGGGAGCTGTTTTTT.

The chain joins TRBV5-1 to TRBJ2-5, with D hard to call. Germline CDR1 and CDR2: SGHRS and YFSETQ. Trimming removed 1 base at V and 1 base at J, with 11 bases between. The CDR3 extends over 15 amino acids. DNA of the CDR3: TGCGCCAGCAGCTTGCTAGTTGGGCCCCAAGAGACCCAGTACTTC. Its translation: CASSLLVGPQETQYF.

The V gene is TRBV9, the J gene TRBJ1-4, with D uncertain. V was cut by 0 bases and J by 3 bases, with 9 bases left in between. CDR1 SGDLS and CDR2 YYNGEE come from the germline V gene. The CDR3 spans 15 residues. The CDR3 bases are TGTGCCAGCAGCGTAGGGGGTGGCCCTAATGAAAAACTGTTTTTT. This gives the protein CASSVGGGPNEKLFF.